A selection of T cell receptor beta chains follows, all from one sample in a study of identifying expanded T cells in peripheral blood. The method was immunoSEQ multiplex PCR; TCRdb's version includes in-frame clones alone and lacks a portion of them. The sample holds 100,000 to 150,000 clones; about 86% are singletons and the top ten take 8% to 9%. The material sequenced was blood. These receptor sequences come from a person aged 18-70 years in good health. Both conserved end residues are part of each CDR3. Each record gives: V gene, D gene, J gene, clone size, CDR3 DNA, CDR3 protein. The D gene is left open where the match is weak. Rows give clone size only sometimes, using once, few, many, or a class for an expanded clone.

TRBV15	-	TRBJ2-1	once	TGTGCCACCAGCAGAGATGCAACGGGTTCATACAATGAGCAGTTCTTC	CATSRDATGSYNEQFF
TRBV11-2	TRBD1	TRBJ2-2	once	TGTGCCAGCAGCCACAACAGGGGCACCAACACCGGGGAGCTGTTTTTT	CASSHNRGTNTGELFF
TRBV27	-	TRBJ1-1	-	TGTGCCAGCAGTTTAAGACCGGTGACAGAAGAAGCTTTCTTT	CASSLRPVTEEAFF
TRBV12-1	-	TRBJ1-4	-	TGTGCCAGCCCGCGGGCAACTAATGAAAAACTGTTTTTT	CASPRATNEKLFF
TRBV5-1	-	TRBJ2-5	-	TGCGCCAGCAGCCAAGGTGGGGTCAGGGAACGAGAGACCCAGTACTTC	CASSQGGVRERETQYF
TRBV7-2	-	TRBJ2-7	-	TGTGCCAGCAGCTTAGTCCCGGGAGTAATGTACGAGCAGTACTTC	CASSLVPGVMYEQYF
TRBV27	TRBD1	TRBJ1-2	-	TGTGCCAGCACCAAAATAGGGGGCGATGGCTACACCTTC	CASTKIGGDGYTF
TRBV2	-	TRBJ1-2	-	TGTGCCAGCAGGGCGTCCGGACACCGAAGTAACTATGGCTACACCTTC	CASRASGHRSNYGYTF
TRBV11-3	-	TRBJ1-6	-	TGTGCCAGCAGCTTAGACGGTCATTCTAATTCACCCCTCCACTTT	CASSLDGHSNSPLHF
TRBV5-1	TRBD2	TRBJ2-3	-	TGCGCCAGCAGCTTGTTAGCGGGGGCTAGCACAGATACGCAGTATTTT	CASSLLAGASTDTQYF
TRBV28	TRBD1	TRBJ2-7	-	TGTGCCAGCACTCCCGGGACAGGTTTAAACGAGCAGTACTTC	CASTPGTGLNEQYF
TRBV18	-	TRBJ1-2	-	TGTGCCAGCTCACCTAAAACCTCGACAGGCTTCTATGGCTACACCTTC	CASSPKTSTGFYGYTF
TRBV6-1	TRBD1	TRBJ2-5	-	TGTGCCAGCAGTGAAGCTGCGACAGGGCTTGGAGAGACCCAGTACTTC	CASSEAATGLGETQYF
TRBV7-9	-	TRBJ2-5	-	TGTGCCAGCAGTCAACAAGAGACCCAGTACTTC	CASSQQETQYF
TRBV18	-	TRBJ2-5	-	TGTGCCAGCTCACCACGCAGGGGGCGAGCGGGAGGAGACCAAGAGACCCAGTACTTC	CASSPRRGRAGGDQETQYF
TRBV7-6	-	TRBJ2-1	once	TGTGCCAGCAGCTTAGCGCCAGGGGCAAATGAGCAGTTCTTC	CASSLAPGANEQFF